This T cell receptor (beta chain) was sequenced in a study of blood T cell repertoires in COVID-19. Those enrolled, adults aged about 18 to 89 years, came from roughly 23 US areas. Participants' reported clinical history set cohort assignment. Unmatched junction bases numbered 7, after V lost 6 bases and J lost 4 bases. The CDR3 length is 15 residues. The V gene's germline CDR1 is SNHLY and CDR2 FYNNEI. Libraries were prepared by immunoSEQ multiplex PCR; TCRdb keeps only in-frame clonotypes and omits some of them. The sample yields more than 300,000 clones, over 80% seen once. This TCR came from a woman aged 50 to 60 who had recovered from COVID-19. The chain links TRBV2 to TRBJ1-4, with 8 bases matching TRBD1. The sample taken for sequencing was PBMCs or T cells enriched from blood (not recorded which). CDR3 sequence: CASRAGTGYNEKLFF. Written as DNA, the CDR3 is TGTGCCAGCAGAGCCGGGACAGGCTATAATGAAAAACTGTTTTTT.